This T cell receptor (beta chain) was sequenced in a study of shared clonotypes between healthy human individuals. Study background: Used for every donor were three CD4 naive, three CD4 memory, two CD8 naive and one CD8 memory plate.

Positive CCR7 selection of CD45RO-negative cells yielded the naive CD8 cells, and terminally differentiated effector memory CD45RA+ cells were excluded. In the original workflow: Owing to the provision of junction-only sequences devoid of quality scores by immunoSEQ, filtering differed. Sequencing was performed with immunoSEQ multiplex PCR; in TCRdb, only in-frame clones are kept and a portion is missing. For V, J and clone size, that table is used; D and trimming come from the DNA. The data hold approximately 590,000 clones, with about 95% observed a single time. CDR1 MNHEY and CDR2 SVGAGI come from the germline V gene. The V end lost 4 bases, the J end lost 1 base, and 7 bases lay between the germline ends. The length of the CDR3 is 13 residues.

The specimen sequenced was naive CD8+ T cells sorted from blood. The chain links TRBV6-5 to TRBJ1-1, with D hard to call. This receptor was taken from a woman aged 30 to 39 in good health. The CDR3 nucleotides are TGTGCCAGCAGTTTGGACGAGAACACTGAAGCTTTCTTT. Residues: CASSLDENTEAFF.